The 13 T cell receptor beta chains presented below share a single source sample, sequenced in a study of T-cell memory formation after mild COVID-19. One entry per CDR3 protein, called by TCRdb with MiXCR from the 5' RACE reads. The sample holds hundreds of thousands of distinct CDR3 sequences, approximately 29% seen once. Sequencing input: PBMCs or a T cell subset sorted from them (not recorded which). Receptors were obtained from an adult woman who had mild COVID-19 (a few samples of this study predate the infection). Cell type and time point are not known.

The gene calls are TRBV7-9 and TRBJ2-4, with D tentatively TRBD2 (6 bases). The CDR3 sequence is 16 residues long. From germline, CDR1 is SEHNR and CDR2 FQNEAQ (reference sequence). Trimming removed 5 bases from V and 0 bases from J, with 14 bases in between. The CDR3 sequence is CASSTPGLLAKNIQYF. The CDR3 DNA follows: TGTGCCAGCAGCACTCCGGGACTCTTAGCCAAAAACATTCAGTACTTC.

This clonotype was detected ten times or more. The V call is TRBV5-1, the J call TRBJ2-7, with unresolved D. Trimming removed 2 bases from V and 2 bases from J, with 11 bases in between. Per germline, CDR1 SGHRS and CDR2 YFSETQ. The length of the CDR3 is 14 residues. CDR3: CASSLGGTTYEQYF. The CDR3, as DNA: TGCGCCAGCAGCTTAGGCGGTACAACCTACGAGCAGTACTTC.

The sample holds a few counts of this clonotype. This sequence joins TRBV7-9 and TRBJ1-4; the match to TRBD1 covers 7 bases. The CDR3 totals 13 residues. Germline V gene data show CDR1 as SEHNR and CDR2 as FQNEAQ (reference sequence). V was clipped by 5 bases and J by 10 bases; unmatched bases: 7. CDR3 nucleotides: TGTGCCAGCAGCAAAACAGGGGAAGGAAAACTGTTTTTT. It translates to CASSKTGEGKLFF.

In regard to this clonotype: A read error may produce the germline difference seen at one junction end. The chain recombines TRBV5-1 with TRBJ2-7; TRBD1 agrees at 7 bases. CDR3 length equals 15 residues. Germline V gene lookup returns CDR1 SGHRS and CDR2 YFSETQ. The CDR3 DNA sequence: TGTGCCAGCAGCTTGGGGGACAGATTTTCCTACGAGCAGTACTTC. Encoded protein: CASSLGDRFSYEQYF.

This chain joins TRBV12-3 or TRBV12-4 and TRBJ2-1; a possible D gene is TRBD2 (5 bases). The CDR3 length is 15 residues. The V end lost 4 bases, the J end lost 8 bases, and 18 bases lay between the germline ends. CDR3 protein: CASSSPPLVLDEQFF. The CDR3 nucleotides read TGTGCCAGCAGTTCCCCCCCACTAGTGTTGGATGAGCAGTTCTTC.

This clonotype was counted a few times. The rearrangement links TRBV7-8 to TRBJ1-3; D is undetermined. Germline assignment: CDR1 SGHVS and CDR2 FQNEAQ. The CDR3 contains 15 residues. The ends were cut back, 0 bases at V and 0 bases at J, with 6 bases in the middle. The CDR3 sequence: CASSLAIGSGNTIYF. The CDR3 DNA reads TGTGCCAGCAGCTTAGCAATAGGCTCTGGAAACACCATATATTTT.

This chain joins TRBV27 and TRBJ2-7, with TRBD2 matching 11 bases. This CDR3 contains 14 residues. Looked up from germline, CDR1 is MNHEY and CDR2 is SMNVEV (reference sequence). V lost 5 bases and J lost 6; bases outside the gene matches: 6. CDR3 sequence reads: CASSPLAGVIEQYF. The CDR3 DNA follows: TGTGCCAGCAGTCCACTAGCGGGAGTGATCGAGCAGTACTTC.

This clonotype was detected a few times. The V and J genes are TRBV5-1 and TRBJ2-2; TRBD1 is a possible D gene (6 bases). Looked up from germline, CDR1 is SGHRS and CDR2 is YFSETQ. V shed 6 bases and J shed 3 bases, with 12 bases lying between them. The CDR3 is 14 amino acids. The CDR3 DNA follows: TGCGCCAGCACCTCGGACAGCGACACCGGGGAGCTGTTTTTT. Translating it yields CASTSDSDTGELFF.

The gene calls are TRBV3-1 and TRBJ1-2, with D unclear. Germline-derived CDR1 and CDR2 are LGHDT and YNNKEL (reference sequence). V was clipped by 5 bases and J by 8 bases, with 12 bases between them. The CDR3 runs to 12 residues. The CDR3 nucleotides are TGTGCCAGCAGCTCGAGCCTAAAAGGCTACACCTTC. Translating it yields CASSSSLKGYTF.

The chain recombines TRBV6-1 with TRBJ2-5, with a possible D match to TRBD1 (5 bases). Germline V gene sequence: CDR1 MNHNS, CDR2 SASEGT. V was pared by 2 bases and J by 4 bases, with 17 bases between. CDR3 size: 16 residues. CDR3 in DNA: TGTGCCAGCAGTGAAACGGACACCCCAATTGTAGAGACCCAGTACTTC. This gives the protein CASSETDTPIVETQYF.

The chain couples TRBV9 to TRBJ2-1; tentatively, D is TRBD1 (6 bases). There are 16 residues in the CDR3. CDR1 is SGDLS and CDR2 is YYNGEE in the germline V gene. V gave up 0 bases and J gave up 2 bases, with 12 bases separating them. The CDR3 coding sequence is TGTGCCAGCAGCGTAGCAGGGGCCGGAACCTACAATGAGCAGTTCTTC. As protein: CASSVAGAGTYNEQFF. Together with reference TRBV9 and TRBJ2-1, the CDR3 gives the full variable domain: DSGVTQTPKHLITATGQRVTLRCSPRSGDLSVYWYQQSLDQGLQFLIQYYNGEERAKGNILERFSAQQFPDLHSELNLSSLELGDSALYFCASSVAGAGTYNEQFFGPGTRLTVL.

This clonotype came up a few times. The chain links TRBV5-1 to TRBJ2-3, with TRBD2 matching over 10 bases. V dropped 3 bases and J dropped 3; count of bases not matched to a gene: 4. This CDR3 spans 15 amino acids. Looked up from germline, CDR1 is SGHRS and CDR2 is YFSETQ. The CDR3 coding sequence is TGCGCCAGCAGCTCCGGACTAGCGGAGACAGATACGCAGTATTTT. This codes for CASSSGLAETDTQYF. The full variable domain, with the rest looked up from reference TRBV5-1 and TRBJ2-3, is KAGVTQTPRYLIKTRGQQVTLSCSPISGHRSVSWYQQTPGQGLQFLFEYFSETQRNKGNFPGRFSGRQFSNSRSEMNVSTLELGDSALYLCASSSGLAETDTQYFGPGTRLTVL.

This rearrangement joins TRBV5-1 to TRBJ2-1, with D possibly being TRBD1 (6 bases). CDR3 size: 15 residues. The germline gives CDR1 SGHRS, CDR2 YFSETQ. The V end was cut by 2 bases, the J end by 4 bases, with 13 bases between. The CDR3 region is CASSLEGDHYNEQFF. DNA of the CDR3: TGCGCCAGCAGCTTAGAGGGGGACCATTACAATGAGCAGTTCTTC.